Presented here are 19 T cell receptor beta chains from one specimen sequenced in a study of blood T cell repertoires in COVID-19. TCRdb's copy holds only in-frame clones and misses some; the assay was immunoSEQ multiplex PCR. Here the sample spans roughly 250,000 clones, approximately 87% being singletons. The sample consisted of peripheral blood. These receptors were collected from a woman aged 45-65 years with acute or convalescent COVID-19.

The chain joins TRBV4-3 to TRBJ1-4, with 7 bases that match TRBD1. Germline CDR1 and CDR2: LGHNA and YSLEER. J was trimmed by 11 bases and V by 1 base; bases with no gene match: 4. The CDR3 is made up of 13 amino acids. CDR3 protein: CASSQGRGQKLFF. In DNA form, the CDR3 reads TGCGCCAGCAGCCAAGGGAGGGGGCAGAAACTGTTTTTT.

This chain links TRBV25-1 with TRBJ1-1; D remains ambiguous. The germline V gene encodes CDR1 MGHDK and CDR2 SYGVNS. V was trimmed by 6 bases and J by 8 bases, leaving 10 bases between them. The CDR3 consists of 11 residues. This CDR3 reads CASSAGFEAFF. The CDR3 region has the DNA TGTGCCAGCAGCGCGGGCTTCGAAGCTTTCTTT.

The rearrangement uses TRBV3-1 (or the pseudogene TRBV3-2) and TRBJ1-3; D gene unclear. CDR3 length: 16 residues. V was trimmed by 4 bases and J by 0 bases, leaving 13 bases between them. Looked up from germline, CDR1 is LGHDT and CDR2 is YNNKEL (reference sequence). The CDR3 sequence is CASSRALDYSGNTIYF. The CDR3 DNA reads TGTGCCAGCAGCCGGGCACTAGACTACTCTGGAAACACCATATATTTT.

The rearrangement links TRBV5-4 to TRBJ2-5, with D possibly being TRBD1 (5 bases). Germline V lookup: CDR1 SGHNT, CDR2 YYREEE (reference sequence). The V end lost 0 bases, the J end lost 3 bases, and 9 bases lay between the germline ends. CDR3 size: 14 residues. The CDR3 coding sequence is TGTGCCAGCAGCTTGGAAGGGGTGGAAGAGACCCAGTACTTC. It specifies CASSLEGVEETQYF. Looking up the rest from reference TRBV5-4 and TRBJ2-5 gives the full variable domain: ETGVTQSPTHLIKTRGQQVTLRCSSQSGHNTVSWYQQALGQGPQFIFQYYREEENGRGNFPPRFSGLQFPNYSSELNVNALELDDSALYLCASSLEGVEETQYFGPGTRLLVL.

This chain uses TRBV25-1 with TRBJ2-7; 14 positions match TRBD2. J lost 3 bases, V lost 8 bases, and 6 bases had no gene match. CDR1 is MGHDK, CDR2 SYGVNS, per germline. This CDR3 comprises 15 residues. CDR3 in DNA: TGTGCCAGCCAACCGGGACTAGCGGGGGACTACGAGCAGTACTTC. Residues: CASQPGLAGDYEQYF.

The chain couples TRBV6-2 or TRBV6-3 to TRBJ1-5; weak D call: TRBD1 (5 bases). Germline V gene lookup returns CDR1 MNHEY and CDR2 SVGEGT. This CDR3 comprises 15 residues. V was pared by 4 bases and J by 3 bases, with 13 bases between. The chain's CDR3 is CASSSRGWYNQPQHF. For the CDR3, the DNA is TGTGCCAGCAGTTCAAGGGGTTGGTACAATCAGCCCCAGCATTTT.

V is TRBV2 and J is TRBJ1-6; TRBD1 aligns across 7 bases. The V and J ends lost 1 base and 6 bases, in that order; junction bases with no gene match: 6. The CDR3 length is 16 residues. The V gene's germline CDR1 is SNHLY and CDR2 FYNNEI. CDR3 coding DNA: TGTGCCAGCAGTGAAGTCCACCGGGACAGTAATTCACCCCTCCACTTT. Its protein product is CASSEVHRDSNSPLHF.

The V call is TRBV6-6, the J call TRBJ2-1; 9 positions match TRBD2. From germline, CDR1 is MNHNY and CDR2 SVGAGI (reference sequence). The CDR3 sequence is 14 residues long. The V segment lost 8 bases and the J segment 8 bases; nucleotides outside the gene matches: 10. The CDR3 spells CASGASGINYEQFF. Written as DNA, the CDR3 is TGTGCCAGCGGCGCTAGCGGGATCAACTATGAGCAGTTCTTC.

This clone was seen only a few times. The gene calls are TRBV28 and TRBJ1-5; TRBD1 might be the D (5 bases). V shed 2 bases and J shed 7 bases, with 12 bases lying between them. The CDR3 is made up of 14 amino acids. CDR1 is MDHEN, CDR2 SYDVKM, per germline. CDR3 region: CASSLHRGSQPQHF. CDR3 coding DNA: TGTGCCAGCAGTTTACATAGGGGTTCACAGCCCCAGCATTTT. The whole variable domain, remainder taken from reference TRBV28 and TRBJ1-5, is DVKVTQSSRYLVKRTGEKVFLECVQDMDHENMFWYRQDPGLGLRLIYFSYDVKMKEKGDIPEGYSVSREKKERFSLILESASTNQTSMYLCASSLHRGSQPQHFGDGTRLSIL.

The chain uses TRBV29-1 and TRBJ2-3, with TRBD2 identical over 11 bases. The CDR3 is 16 residues long. The germline gives CDR1 SQVTM, CDR2 ANQGSEA. V gave up 2 bases and J gave up 4 bases; unmatched junction bases: 8. DNA for the CDR3: TGCAGCGTTGAAAGGGTAGCGGGAGGGGGCGCAGATACGCAGTATTTT. This translates into CSVERVAGGGADTQYF.

The CDR3 DNA follows: TGTGCCAGTAGTATAACCGGGACAGGGACTGGGGCCAACGTCCTGACTTTC. Protein: CASSITGTGTGANVLTF. V and J are TRBV19 and TRBJ2-6, with 9 nucleotides matching TRBD1. V lost 2 bases and J lost 2; bases outside the gene matches: 4. The CDR3 is 17 amino acids. In germline, CDR1 is LNHDA, CDR2 SQIVND (reference sequence). The full variable domain, rest sourced from reference TRBV19 and TRBJ2-6, is DGGITQSPKYLFRKEGQNVTLSCEQNLNHDAMYWYRQDPGQGLRLIYYSQIVNDFQKGDIAEGYSVSREKKESFPLTVTSAQKNPTAFYLCASSITGTGTGANVLTFGAGSRLTVL.

This chain uses TRBV21-1 with TRBJ1-5. TRBV21-1 is classified as a pseudogene. The CDR3 runs to 15 residues. This CDR3 is CALGEGQISNQPQHF. The CDR3 coding sequence is TGTGCCCTCGGGGAGGGGCAGATTAGCAATCAGCCCCAGCATTTT.

This sequence joins TRBV15 and TRBJ1-1, with D hard to call. Germline lookup yields CDR1 LNHNV and CDR2 YYDKDF (reference sequence). The CDR3 has 13 residues. V gave up 5 bases and J gave up 0 bases, with 7 bases separating them. The CDR3 protein is CATSGGMNTEAFF. In DNA, the CDR3 is TGTGCCACCAGCGGCGGAATGAACACTGAAGCTTTCTTT.

This chain connects TRBV19 to TRBJ1-1; D is ambiguous. Trimming shortened V by 1 base and J by 4 bases, and 13 bases separated the two germline ends. From germline, CDR1 is LNHDA and CDR2 SQIVND (reference sequence). The CDR3 loop spans 15 amino acids. The CDR3 protein is CASSIVEGHITEAFF. As DNA, the CDR3 is TGTGCCAGTAGTATAGTCGAGGGTCATATCACTGAAGCTTTCTTT. The variable domain in full, completed from reference TRBV19 and TRBJ1-1, reads DGGITQSPKYLFRKEGQNVTLSCEQNLNHDAMYWYRQDPGQGLRLIYYSQIVNDFQKGDIAEGYSVSREKKESFPLTVTSAQKNPTAFYLCASSIVEGHITEAFFGQGTRLTVV.

This clone was seen only once. The CDR3 DNA reads TGCGCCAGCAGCCTAGTTATGAGGGGGGAAGCTTTCTTT. Protein: CASSLVMRGEAFF. The V and J genes are TRBV5-1 and TRBJ1-1, with D perhaps matching TRBD1 (6 bases). Per germline, CDR1 SGHRS and CDR2 YFSETQ. The CDR3 has 13 residues. Trimming pared 4 bases from V and 8 bases from J, leaving 15 bases between.

The V gene is TRBV7-9, the J gene TRBJ1-4; D is uncertain. Trimming cost V 0 bases and J 0 bases, with 8 bases left between them. The CDR3 sequence is 16 residues long. Germline V lookup: CDR1 SEHNR, CDR2 FQNEAQ (reference sequence). CDR3 protein: CASSLAAGATNEKLFF. The DNA for the CDR3 is TGTGCCAGCAGCTTAGCCGCCGGTGCAACTAATGAAAAACTGTTTTTT.

The rearrangement uses TRBV11-2 and TRBJ2-1; maybe TRBD2 (6 bases). The CDR3 is 17 residues long. In germline, CDR1 is SGHAT, CDR2 FQNNGV. V dropped 8 bases and J dropped 1 base, with 21 bases sitting between them. The CDR3 bases are TGTGCCAGCCTGCGTCGTCATCCGGGGAGGTCCTACAATGAGCAGTTCTTC. It encodes CASLRRHPGRSYNEQFF.

The rearrangement uses TRBV7-2 and TRBJ1-2, with 7 bases lining up with TRBD1. The trim removed 5 bases at V and 8 bases at J, leaving 2 bases unmatched. The CDR3 sequence is 11 residues long. Germline V lookup: CDR1 SGHTA, CDR2 FQGNSA. The CDR3 spells CASSRQGGYTF. CDR3 bases: TGTGCCAGCAGCCGACAGGGAGGCTACACCTTC.

The rearrangement uses TRBV24-1 and TRBJ1-3; D remains ambiguous. V lost 3 bases and J 4 bases, leaving 9 bases between the germline ends. Germline values: CDR1 KGHDR, CDR2 SFDVKD. The CDR3 has 14 amino acids. CDR3 sequence reads: CATSDIGSGNTIYF. CDR3 nucleotides: TGTGCCACCAGTGATATCGGGTCAGGAAACACCATATATTTT.